Below, 15 T cell receptor beta chains from the same sample are listed, as sequenced in a study of T cell repertoires in cytomegalovirus infection. No antigen is known for these receptors. TCRdb redid the calling of the reads with MiXCR, one entry per CDR3 protein. This table holds roughly 920,000 distinct CDR3 sequences, around 32% found once. Sequences were derived from cultured CD8+ T cells from PBMCs, sampled from culture after CMV antigen stimulation. All receptors derive from a human donor in good health (CMV status not recorded). Some clones in this sample may be carry-over from other donors' samples.

This clonotype has ten or more counts. J is TRBJ2-1 and V is TRBV5-6; possibly TRBD2 for D (5 bases). The CDR3 has 18 amino acids. Between the trimmed V and J ends, which lost 0 bases and 6 bases, there was a span of 22 bases. Germline lookup yields CDR1 SGHDT and CDR2 YYEEEE. The CDR3 reads CASSLVAGLSKKGNEQFF. The CDR3 bases are TGTGCCAGCAGCTTGGTAGCCGGACTGTCGAAAAAGGGCAATGAGCAGTTCTTC.

This clonotype was detected a few times. The CDR3 coding sequence is TGTGCCAGCAGCCCCCCGGGGCGGTCTCTCTATGGCTACACCTTC. Translation: CASSPPGRSLYGYTF. The chain uses TRBV7-3 and TRBJ1-2; a weak D match, TRBD1 (5 bases). This CDR3 spans 15 amino acids. V lost 5 bases, J lost 4 bases, and 17 bases lay in between. Germline V gene sequence: CDR1 SGHTA, CDR2 FQGTGA.

This clonotype was picked up a small number of times. This chain links TRBV12-3 or TRBV12-4 with TRBJ2-3; TRBD2 aligns across 12 bases. V lost 3 bases, J lost 6 bases, and 19 bases stayed unmatched. This CDR3 has 20 residues. The CDR3 protein is CASSFVTRLAGEKSGDTQYF. The CDR3 coding sequence is TGTGCCAGCAGTTTTGTGACGAGACTAGCGGGGGAAAAATCAGGGGATACGCAGTATTTT.

Concerning this clonotype itself: One base away lies a much larger clone, so this may be a sequencing read error. V and J are TRBV7-4 and TRBJ2-1, with a possible D match to TRBD2 (6 bases). The germline V gene has CDR1 SGHVT and CDR2 SQSDAQ. The CDR3 runs 16 residues. CDR3 residues: CASNLSGGASYNEQFF. In nucleotides, the CDR3 is TGTGCCAGCAACTTAAGCGGCGGGGCCTCCTACAATGAGCAGTTCTTC. The variable domain in full, completed from reference TRBV7-4 and TRBJ2-1, reads GAGVSQSPRYKVAKRGRDVALRCDSISGHVTLYWYRQTLGQGSEVLTYSQSDAQRDKSGRPSGRFSAERPERSVSTLKIQRTEQGDSAVYLCASNLSGGASYNEQFFGPGTRLTVL.

This chain links TRBV20-1 with TRBJ2-7, with a possible D match to TRBD2 (5 bases). The V and J ends lost 1 base and 6 bases respectively, with 19 bases between them. The CDR3 is made up of 15 amino acids. The germline CDR1 and CDR2 sequences are DFQATT and SNEGSKA (reference sequence). The CDR3 bases are TGCAGTGCTAGAGTAGGGAAGGAGGCTAAAGGCGAGCAGTACTTC. This encodes CSARVGKEAKGEQYF.

The CDR3 reads CASSLSRGGGVTFF. CDR3 sequence (DNA): TGTGCCAGCAGTTTATCGAGAGGGGGGGGAGTTACTTTCTTT. The chain combines TRBV28 with TRBJ1-1; possibly TRBD1 for D (6 bases). In germline, CDR1 is MDHEN, CDR2 SYDVKM. The CDR3 is made up of 14 amino acids. Trimming took off 1 base at V and 12 bases at J, with 18 bases between the two ends. Variable domain in full (rest from reference TRBV28 and TRBJ1-1): DVKVTQSSRYLVKRTGEKVFLECVQDMDHENMFWYRQDPGLGLRLIYFSYDVKMKEKGDIPEGYSVSREKKERFSLILESASTNQTSMYLCASSLSRGGGVTFFGQGTRLTVV.

CDR3 protein: CASSGRTYEQYF. In DNA, the CDR3 is TGTGCCAGCAGCGGCAGGACCTACGAGCAGTACTTC. The chain links TRBV7-6 to TRBJ2-7; D gene ambiguous. Germline loops: CDR1 SGHVS, CDR2 FNYEAQ. Trimming stripped 5 bases from V and 2 bases from J, with 7 bases between. The CDR3 is 12 residues long.

V gene TRBV4-2 combines with J gene TRBJ1-5; D is possibly TRBD1 (5 bases). The CDR3 is 17 amino acids. The germline V gene has CDR1 LGHNA and CDR2 YNFKEQ. Trimming cost V 4 bases and J 4 bases, with 20 bases left between them. The CDR3 DNA reads as TGTGCCAGCAGCCCGGTTCCGACAGTGGGCCGAAATCAGCCCCAGCATTTT. It codes for CASSPVPTVGRNQPQHF.

The chain recombines TRBV6-1 with TRBJ1-3; TRBD1 is a possible D gene (6 bases). Germline V gives CDR1 MNHNS, CDR2 SASEGT. The CDR3 is made up of 12 amino acids. V was pared by 0 bases and J by 16 bases, with 13 bases between. CDR3 region: CASSEAPDSHYF. As DNA, the CDR3 is TGTGCCAGCAGTGAAGCACCGGACAGCCACTATTTT.

This sequence joins TRBV6-1 and TRBJ2-1; 11 positions agree with TRBD2. With 2 bases clipped from V and 8 bases from J, the junction kept 8 bases outside the gene matches. CDR1 and CDR2 from the germline V gene are MNHNS and SASEGT. There are 16 residues in the CDR3. The CDR3 sequence: CASSERLAGGADEQFF. The DNA of the CDR3 is TGTGCCAGCAGTGAACGGCTAGCGGGGGGAGCGGATGAGCAGTTCTTC.

Regarding this clonotype: Just one base apart from a much larger clone, this may be a read error. The chain employs TRBV7-2 and TRBJ2-1; 7 bases match TRBD2. Germline V gene sequence: CDR1 SGHTA, CDR2 FQGNSA. This CDR3 region has 16 residues. Trimming cost V 8 bases and J 4 bases; bases outside gene matches: 14. The CDR3 region is CASGRNRSGVYNEQFF. The CDR3 DNA is TGTGCCAGCGGCCGTAACCGCAGCGGGGTTTACAATGAGCAGTTCTTC. Using reference TRBV7-2 and TRBJ2-1 for the parts outside the CDR3, the full variable domain is GAGVSQSPSNKVTEKGKDVELRCDPISGHTALYWYRQSLGQGLEFLIYFQGNSAPDKSGLPSDRFSAERTGGSVSTLTIQRTQQEDSAVYLCASGRNRSGVYNEQFFGPGTRLTVL.

The J gene is TRBJ2-1, the V gene TRBV18; unclear D gene. V lost 3 bases and J 3 bases, leaving 12 bases between the germline ends. CDR1 is KGHSH and CDR2 is LQKENI in the germline V gene. The CDR3 is made up of 15 amino acids. The CDR3 loop is CASSPVLADYNEQFF. CDR3 in DNA: TGTGCCAGCTCACCGGTCTTGGCCGACTACAATGAGCAGTTCTTC.

This clonotype was seen a handful of times. This chain uses TRBV7-9 with TRBJ2-1; tentatively, D is TRBD1 (5 bases). Per the germline V gene, CDR1 is SEHNR and CDR2 is FQNEAQ (reference sequence). This CDR3 has 15 residues. The V gene lost 6 bases and the J gene lost 1 base, with 13 bases spanning the gap. CDR3 DNA sequence: TGTGCCAGCAGGTTACAGGATTCATCCTACAATGAGCAGTTCTTC. This encodes CASRLQDSSYNEQFF. The variable domain in full, with the rest retrieved from reference TRBV7-9 and TRBJ2-1, is DTGVSQNPRHKITKRGQNVTFRCDPISEHNRLYWYRQTLGQGPEFLTYFQNEAQLEKSRLLSDRFSAERPKGSFSTLEIQRTEQGDSAMYLCASRLQDSSYNEQFFGPGTRLTVL.

This chain joins TRBV19 and TRBJ2-1; D remains unclear. CDR1 is LNHDA, CDR2 SQIVND, per germline (reference sequence). The length of the CDR3 is 15 residues. Trimming left V 7 bases short and J 0 bases short, with 13 bases between. As DNA, the CDR3 is TGTGCCAGTAAGCCTTCAGCAGACTCCTACAATGAGCAGTTCTTC. Its translation is CASKPSADSYNEQFF.

The chain carries TRBV20-1 and TRBJ2-3; D uncertain. V shed 0 bases and J shed 0 bases, with 16 bases lying between them. The germline gives CDR1 DFQATT, CDR2 SNEGSKA (reference sequence). This CDR3 is built from 17 residues. In DNA, the CDR3 is TGCAGTGCTAGAGATTCCGAGACCTACCTTAGCACAGATACGCAGTATTTT. Protein sequence: CSARDSETYLSTDTQYF.